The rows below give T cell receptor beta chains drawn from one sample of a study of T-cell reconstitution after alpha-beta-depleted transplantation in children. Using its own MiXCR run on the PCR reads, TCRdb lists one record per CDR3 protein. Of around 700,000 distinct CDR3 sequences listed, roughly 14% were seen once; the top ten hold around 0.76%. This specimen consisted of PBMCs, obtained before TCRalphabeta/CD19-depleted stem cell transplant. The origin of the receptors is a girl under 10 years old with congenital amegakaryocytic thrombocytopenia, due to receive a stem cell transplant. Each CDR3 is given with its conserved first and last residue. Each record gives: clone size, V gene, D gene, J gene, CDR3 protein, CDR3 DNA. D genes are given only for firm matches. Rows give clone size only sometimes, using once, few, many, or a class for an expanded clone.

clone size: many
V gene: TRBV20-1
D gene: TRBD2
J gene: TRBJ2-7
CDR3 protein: CSARERLAGAYEQYF
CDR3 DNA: TGCAGTGCTAGAGAGCGACTAGCGGGGGCCTACGAGCAGTACTTC

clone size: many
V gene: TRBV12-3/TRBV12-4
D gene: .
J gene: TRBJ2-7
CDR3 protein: CASQIQLGSREQYF
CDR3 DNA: TGTGCCAGCCAAATTCAACTAGGTTCGCGTGAGCAGTACTTC

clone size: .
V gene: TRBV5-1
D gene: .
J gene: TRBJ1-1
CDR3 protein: CASSPLGGADTEAFF
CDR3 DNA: TGCGCCAGCAGCCCACTCGGGGGGGCTGACACTGAAGCTTTCTTT

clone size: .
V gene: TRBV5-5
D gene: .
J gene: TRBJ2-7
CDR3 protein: CASNLTMGSYEQYF
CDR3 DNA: TGTGCCAGCAACTTAACCATGGGATCCTACGAGCAGTACTTC

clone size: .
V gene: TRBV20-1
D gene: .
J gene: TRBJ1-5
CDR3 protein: CSARATNQPQHF
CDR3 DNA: TGCAGTGCTAGGGCGACGAATCAGCCCCAGCATTTT

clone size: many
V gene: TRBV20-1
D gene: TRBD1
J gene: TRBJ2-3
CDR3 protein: CSVTTGGANTQYF
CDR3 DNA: TGCAGTGTTACCACAGGGGGCGCAAATACGCAGTATTTT

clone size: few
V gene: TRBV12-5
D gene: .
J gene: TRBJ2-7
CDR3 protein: CASGFLTGSRSEQYF
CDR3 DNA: TGTGCTAGTGGTTTTCTAACAGGGTCGCGTAGCGAGCAGTACTTC

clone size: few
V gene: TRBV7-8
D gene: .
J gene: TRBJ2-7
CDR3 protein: CASSLRASEQYF
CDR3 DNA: TGTGCCAGCAGCTTAAGGGCGAGCGAGCAGTACTTC

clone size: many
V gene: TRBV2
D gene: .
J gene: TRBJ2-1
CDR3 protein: CASRPDRFSYNEQFF
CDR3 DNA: TGTGCCAGCAGACCCGACAGGTTCTCCTACAATGAGCAGTTCTTC

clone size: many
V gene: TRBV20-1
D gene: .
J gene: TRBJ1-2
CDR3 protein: CSAREDGPGYTF
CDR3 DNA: TGCAGTGCTAGAGAGGATGGGCCCGGCTACACCTTC

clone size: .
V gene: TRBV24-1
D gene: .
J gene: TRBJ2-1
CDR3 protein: CATSARRGYNEQFF
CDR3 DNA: TGTGCCACCAGCGCCCGACGGGGTTACAATGAGCAGTTCTTC

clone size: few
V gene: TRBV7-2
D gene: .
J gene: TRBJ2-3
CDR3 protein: CASSLARGGLRTDTQYF
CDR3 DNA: TGTGCCAGCAGCTTAGCCCGCGGGGGCCTTCGCACAGATACGCAGTATTTT

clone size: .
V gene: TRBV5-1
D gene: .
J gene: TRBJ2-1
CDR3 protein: CASSFIANEQFF
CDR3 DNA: TGCGCCAGCAGCTTTATAGCCAATGAGCAGTTCTTC

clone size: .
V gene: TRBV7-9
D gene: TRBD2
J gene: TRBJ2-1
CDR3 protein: CASSWTRSEQFF
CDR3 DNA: TGTGCCAGCAGCTGGACTAGATCTGAGCAGTTCTTC

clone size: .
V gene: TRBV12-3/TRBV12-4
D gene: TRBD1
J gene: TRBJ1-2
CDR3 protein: CASRGQGGGYTF
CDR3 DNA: TGTGCCAGCAGAGGACAGGGGGGCGGCTACACCTTC

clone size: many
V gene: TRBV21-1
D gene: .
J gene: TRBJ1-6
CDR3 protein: CASSKDPGGNSPLHF
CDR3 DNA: TGTGCCAGCAGCAAAGACCCAGGGGGAAATTCACCCCTCCACTTT

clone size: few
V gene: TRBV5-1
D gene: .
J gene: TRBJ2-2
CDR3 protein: CASSQGFAGELFF
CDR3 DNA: TGCGCCAGCAGCCAAGGGTTCGCCGGGGAGCTGTTTTTT